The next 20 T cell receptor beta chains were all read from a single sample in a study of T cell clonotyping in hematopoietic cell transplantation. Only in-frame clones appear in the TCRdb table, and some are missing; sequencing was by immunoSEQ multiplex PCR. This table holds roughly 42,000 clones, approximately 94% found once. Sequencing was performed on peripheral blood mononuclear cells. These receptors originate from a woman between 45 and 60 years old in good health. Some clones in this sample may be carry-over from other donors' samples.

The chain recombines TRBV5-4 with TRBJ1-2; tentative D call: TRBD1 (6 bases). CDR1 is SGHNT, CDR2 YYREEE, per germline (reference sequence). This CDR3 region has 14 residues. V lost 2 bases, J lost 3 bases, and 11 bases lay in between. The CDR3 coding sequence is TGTGCCAGCAGCTTCGGGGCAGGGGACTATGGCTACACCTTC. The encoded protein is CASSFGAGDYGYTF.

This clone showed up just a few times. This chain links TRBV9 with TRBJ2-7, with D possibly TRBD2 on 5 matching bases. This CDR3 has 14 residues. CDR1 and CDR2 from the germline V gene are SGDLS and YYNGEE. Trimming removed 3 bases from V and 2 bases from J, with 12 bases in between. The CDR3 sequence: CASSAGSEAYEQYF. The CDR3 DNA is TGTGCCAGCAGCGCAGGATCGGAGGCCTACGAGCAGTACTTC. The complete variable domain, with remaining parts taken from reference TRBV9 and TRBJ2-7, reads DSGVTQTPKHLITATGQRVTLRCSPRSGDLSVYWYQQSLDQGLQFLIQYYNGEERAKGNILERFSAQQFPDLHSELNLSSLELGDSALYFCASSAGSEAYEQYFGPGTRLTVT.

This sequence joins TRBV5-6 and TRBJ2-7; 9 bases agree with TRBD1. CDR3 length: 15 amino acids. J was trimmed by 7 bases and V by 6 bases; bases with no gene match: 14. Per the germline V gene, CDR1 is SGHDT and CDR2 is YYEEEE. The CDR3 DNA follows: TGTGCCAGCAATACTAACCCCGGGACAGGGAGTGAGCAGTACTTC. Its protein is CASNTNPGTGSEQYF.

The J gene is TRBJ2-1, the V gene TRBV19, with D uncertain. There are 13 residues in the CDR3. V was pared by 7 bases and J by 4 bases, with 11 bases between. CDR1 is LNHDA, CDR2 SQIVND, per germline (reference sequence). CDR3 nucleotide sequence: TGTGCCAGTATGGGGTCTTGGTACAATGAGCAGTTCTTC. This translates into CASMGSWYNEQFF.

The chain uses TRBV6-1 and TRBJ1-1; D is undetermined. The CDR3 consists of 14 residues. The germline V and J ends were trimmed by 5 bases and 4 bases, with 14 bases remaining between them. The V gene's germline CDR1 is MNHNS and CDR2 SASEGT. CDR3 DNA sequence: TGTGCCAGCAGTCCAGGAGGAGTCCCCACTGAAGCTTTCTTT. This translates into CASSPGGVPTEAFF.

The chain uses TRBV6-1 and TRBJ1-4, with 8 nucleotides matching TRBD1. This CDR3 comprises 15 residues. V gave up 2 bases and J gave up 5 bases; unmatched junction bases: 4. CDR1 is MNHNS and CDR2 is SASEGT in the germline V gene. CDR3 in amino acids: CASSETHRGNEKLFF. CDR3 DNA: TGTGCCAGCAGTGAAACACACAGGGGGAATGAAAAACTGTTTTTT.

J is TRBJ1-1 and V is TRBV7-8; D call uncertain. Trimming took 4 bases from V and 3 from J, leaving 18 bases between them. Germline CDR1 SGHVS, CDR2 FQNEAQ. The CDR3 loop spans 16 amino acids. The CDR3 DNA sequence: TGTGCCAGCAGCTCCTCGGGTGCCCTTTTTTACACTGAAGCTTTCTTT. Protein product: CASSSSGALFYTEAFF.

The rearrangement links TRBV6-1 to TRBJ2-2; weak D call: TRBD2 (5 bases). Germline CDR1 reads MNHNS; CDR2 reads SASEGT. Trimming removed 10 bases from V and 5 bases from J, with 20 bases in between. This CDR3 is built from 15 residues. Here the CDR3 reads CANRSPGTGTGELFF. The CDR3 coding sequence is TGTGCCAACCGAAGCCCCGGCACGGGGACCGGGGAGCTGTTTTTT.

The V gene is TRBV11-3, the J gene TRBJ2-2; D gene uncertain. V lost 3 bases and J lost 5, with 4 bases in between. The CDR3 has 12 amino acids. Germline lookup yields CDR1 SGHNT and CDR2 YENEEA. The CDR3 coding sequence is TGTGCCAGCAGCTTTACAACCGGGGAGCTGTTTTTT. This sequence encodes CASSFTTGELFF.

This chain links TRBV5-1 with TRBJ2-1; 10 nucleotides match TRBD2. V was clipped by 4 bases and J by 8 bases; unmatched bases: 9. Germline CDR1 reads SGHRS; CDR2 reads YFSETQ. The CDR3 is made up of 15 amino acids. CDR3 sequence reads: CASSENSGGTDEQFF. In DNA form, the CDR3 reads TGCGCCAGCAGCGAAAATAGCGGGGGGACCGATGAGCAGTTCTTC.

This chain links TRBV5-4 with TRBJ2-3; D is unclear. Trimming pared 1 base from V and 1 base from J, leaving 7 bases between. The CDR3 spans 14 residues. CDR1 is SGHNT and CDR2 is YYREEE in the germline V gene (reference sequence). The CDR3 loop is CASSLNDGTDTQYF. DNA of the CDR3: TGTGCCAGCAGCTTGAATGATGGCACAGATACGCAGTATTTT.

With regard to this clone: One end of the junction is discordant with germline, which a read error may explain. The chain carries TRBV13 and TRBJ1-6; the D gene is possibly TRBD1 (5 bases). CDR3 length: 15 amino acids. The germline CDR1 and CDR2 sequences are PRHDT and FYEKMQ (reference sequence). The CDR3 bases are TGTGCCAGCAGATTAGCGGGACTGAATAATTCACCCCTCCACTTT. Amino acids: CASRLAGLNNSPLHF.

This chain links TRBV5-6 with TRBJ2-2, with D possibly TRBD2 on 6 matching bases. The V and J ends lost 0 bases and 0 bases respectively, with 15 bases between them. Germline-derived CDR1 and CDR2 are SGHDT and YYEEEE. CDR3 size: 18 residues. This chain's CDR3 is CASSLGGLGIPNTGELFF. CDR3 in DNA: TGTGCCAGCAGCTTGGGGGGACTCGGGATCCCGAACACCGGGGAGCTGTTTTTT.

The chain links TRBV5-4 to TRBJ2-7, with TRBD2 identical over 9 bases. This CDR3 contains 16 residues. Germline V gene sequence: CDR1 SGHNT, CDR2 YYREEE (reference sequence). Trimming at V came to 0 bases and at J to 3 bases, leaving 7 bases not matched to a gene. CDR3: CASSLAGGLAIYEQYF. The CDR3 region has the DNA TGTGCCAGCAGCTTGGCCGGTGGACTAGCGATCTACGAGCAGTACTTC.

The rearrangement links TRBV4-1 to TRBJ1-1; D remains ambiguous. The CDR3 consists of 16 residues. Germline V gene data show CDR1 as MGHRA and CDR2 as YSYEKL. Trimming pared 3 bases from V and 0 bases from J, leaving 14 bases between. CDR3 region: CASSQILGLLNTEAFF. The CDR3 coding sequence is TGCGCCAGCAGCCAGATCCTTGGTCTCTTGAACACTGAAGCTTTCTTT.

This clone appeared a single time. CDR3 in DNA: TGTGCCAGCAGCTTAGCTGGAGATACGCAGTATTTT. Amino acid sequence: CASSLAGDTQYF. The rearrangement links TRBV11-2 to TRBJ2-3, with D unclear. The CDR3 spans 12 residues. The ends were cut back, 1 base at V and 5 bases at J, with 4 bases in the middle. The germline gives CDR1 SGHAT, CDR2 FQNNGV.

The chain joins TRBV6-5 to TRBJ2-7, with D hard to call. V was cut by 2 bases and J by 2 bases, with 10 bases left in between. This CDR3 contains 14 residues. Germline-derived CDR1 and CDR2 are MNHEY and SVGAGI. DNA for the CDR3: TGTGCCAGCAGTTACGAGGCACCTACCTACGAGCAGTACTTC. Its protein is CASSYEAPTYEQYF.

The CDR3, as DNA: TGCGCCAGCAGCATAGGGGGACGGGTGAACACTGAAGCTTTCTTT. Its protein product is CASSIGGRVNTEAFF. The rearrangement uses TRBV5-1 and TRBJ1-1, with D maybe TRBD1 (6 bases). Germline assignment: CDR1 SGHRS and CDR2 YFSETQ. The CDR3 extends over 15 amino acids. V was cut by 4 bases and J by 0 bases, with 13 bases left in between.

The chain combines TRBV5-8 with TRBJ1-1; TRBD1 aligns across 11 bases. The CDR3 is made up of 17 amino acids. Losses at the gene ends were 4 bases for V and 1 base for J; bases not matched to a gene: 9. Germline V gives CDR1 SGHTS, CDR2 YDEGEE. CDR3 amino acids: CASSPPGQGAANTEAFF. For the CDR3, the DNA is TGTGCCAGCAGCCCACCAGGACAGGGGGCTGCGAACACTGAAGCTTTCTTT.

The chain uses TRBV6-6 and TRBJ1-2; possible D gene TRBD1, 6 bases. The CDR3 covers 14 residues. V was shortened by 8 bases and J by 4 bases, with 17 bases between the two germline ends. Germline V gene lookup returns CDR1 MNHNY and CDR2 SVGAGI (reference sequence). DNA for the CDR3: TGTGCCAGCCTTCCCTGGGGGGCAAGCTATGGCTACACCTTC. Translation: CASLPWGASYGYTF.